This T cell receptor (beta chain) was identified during a study of T cells in Graves' hyperthyroidism and ophthalmopathy. Study at large: Sampling of peripheral blood happened at initial diagnosis, prior to any treatment. Study-wide results and limits: Ophthalmopathy was predicted by the model a median of approximately six months ahead of onset.

Stable hyperthyroidism: no ophthalmopathy progression over 18 months of follow-up. PBMCs came from about 10 ml fresh peripheral blood. This CDR3 comprises 14 residues. Trimming pared 3 bases from V and 6 bases from J, leaving 15 bases between. CDR1 is MDHEN and CDR2 is SYDVKM in the germline V gene. Amplified TCR beta CDR3 regions derived from RNA transcripts. When the TCR CDR3 underwent first-round RT-PCR, the HTBI primer set was used. TCRdb re-called the multiplex PCR reads through MiXCR, storing one row per CDR3 protein. The sample has hundreds of thousands of distinct CDR3 sequences; about 17% are singletons. The sample holds many counts of this clonotype. Its antigen remains unidentified.

Sequenced material: blood. The TCR originated in a young woman with Graves' hyperthyroidism. This chain joins TRBV28 and TRBJ2-7; D gene unclear. CDR3 residues: CASSFGRVGSEQYF. The CDR3 bases are TGTGCCAGCAGTTTCGGAAGGGTGGGTTCCGAGCAGTACTTC.